A selection of T cell receptor beta chains follows, all from one sample in a study of T cells in Graves' hyperthyroidism and ophthalmopathy. Each CDR3 protein is one row after TCRdb ran MiXCR on the multiplex PCR reads. The sample lists roughly 750,000 distinct CDR3 sequences, 16% occurring once. Input material: blood. All receptors derive from a young man with Graves' hyperthyroidism. Both conserved end residues are part of each CDR3. A D gene is named only where the DNA matches it firmly. Only part of the rows carry a size: once, few, many, or a class if the clone is expanded.

D gene: TRBD1
V gene: TRBV28
clone size: .
J gene: TRBJ1-5
CDR3 protein: CASRRGQGRLPQHF
CDR3 DNA: TGTGCCAGCAGACGTGGACAGGGTAGGCTGCCCCAGCATTTT

D gene: TRBD1
V gene: TRBV28
clone size: many
J gene: TRBJ2-3
CDR3 protein: CASTPGTGRTDTQYF
CDR3 DNA: TGTGCCAGCACTCCGGGGACAGGCCGCACAGATACGCAGTATTTT

D gene: .
V gene: TRBV28
clone size: few
J gene: TRBJ1-2
CDR3 protein: CASRSGGGLGYTF
CDR3 DNA: TGTGCCAGCAGATCGGGGGGCGGACTTGGCTACACCTTC

D gene: .
V gene: TRBV7-9
clone size: few
J gene: TRBJ1-4
CDR3 protein: CASTRAAANEKLFF
CDR3 DNA: TGTGCCAGCACCAGGGCTGCAGCTAATGAAAAACTGTTTTTT

D gene: TRBD1
V gene: TRBV27
clone size: few
J gene: TRBJ1-2
CDR3 protein: CASRLSWTGGTYGYTF
CDR3 DNA: TGTGCCAGCAGACTCTCGTGGACAGGGGGAACCTATGGCTACACCTTC

D gene: .
V gene: TRBV29-1
clone size: .
J gene: TRBJ1-4
CDR3 protein: CSVELPGEREKLFF
CDR3 DNA: TGCAGCGTTGAATTGCCGGGAGAACGAGAAAAACTGTTTTTT

D gene: .
V gene: TRBV4-2
clone size: few
J gene: TRBJ1-1
CDR3 protein: CASSQDPGKNTEAFF
CDR3 DNA: TGTGCCAGCAGCCAAGACCCAGGAAAGAACACTGAAGCTTTCTTT

D gene: .
V gene: TRBV30
clone size: many
J gene: TRBJ2-3
CDR3 protein: CAWSVAGADTQYF
CDR3 DNA: TGTGCCTGGAGTGTCGCAGGGGCAGATACGCAGTATTTT

D gene: .
V gene: TRBV5-1
clone size: .
J gene: TRBJ2-1
CDR3 protein: CASSLIPSSSYNEQFF
CDR3 DNA: TGCGCCAGCAGCCTAATACCTTCGAGCTCCTACAATGAGCAGTTCTTC

D gene: TRBD1
V gene: TRBV6-1
clone size: many
J gene: TRBJ2-5
CDR3 protein: CASSEGTGVETQYF
CDR3 DNA: TGTGCCAGCAGTGAGGGGACAGGGGTGGAGACCCAGTACTTC

D gene: .
V gene: TRBV24-1
clone size: .
J gene: TRBJ1-4
CDR3 protein: CATSDSGEKLFF
CDR3 DNA: TGTGCCACCAGTGATTCAGGGGAAAAACTGTTTTTT

D gene: TRBD2
V gene: TRBV5-4
clone size: .
J gene: TRBJ2-5
CDR3 protein: CASSPGLAGLETQYF
CDR3 DNA: TGTGCCAGCAGCCCGGGACTAGCGGGCCTAGAGACCCAGTACTTC

D gene: .
V gene: TRBV6-2/TRBV6-3
clone size: few
J gene: TRBJ1-1
CDR3 protein: CASSYSGHEAFF
CDR3 DNA: TGTGCCAGCAGTTACTCTGGCCATGAAGCTTTCTTT

D gene: TRBD1
V gene: TRBV2
clone size: many
J gene: TRBJ2-1
CDR3 protein: CASRDRVWNEQFF
CDR3 DNA: TGTGCCAGCAGGGACAGGGTGTGGAATGAGCAGTTCTTC

D gene: .
V gene: TRBV19
clone size: .
J gene: TRBJ1-5
CDR3 protein: CASSIRVGQPQHF
CDR3 DNA: TGTGCCAGTAGTATCCGGGTTGGACAGCCCCAGCATTTT

D gene: .
V gene: TRBV20-1
clone size: once
J gene: TRBJ1-1
CDR3 protein: CSTTQAADTEAFF
CDR3 DNA: TGCAGTACCACACAGGCGGCAGACACTGAAGCTTTCTTT

D gene: TRBD2
V gene: TRBV6-2/TRBV6-3
clone size: few
J gene: TRBJ2-1
CDR3 protein: CASTQTGGPGEQFF
CDR3 DNA: TGTGCCAGCACCCAGACGGGGGGGCCGGGGGAGCAGTTCTTC

D gene: TRBD2
V gene: TRBV2
clone size: .
J gene: TRBJ2-2
CDR3 protein: CASSGQTSGDTGELFF
CDR3 DNA: TGTGCCAGCAGTGGTCAGACTAGCGGGGACACCGGGGAGCTGTTTTTT

D gene: .
V gene: TRBV7-9
clone size: many
J gene: TRBJ2-7
CDR3 protein: CASSSSGLAYEQYF
CDR3 DNA: TGCGCCAGCAGCTCCTCGGGATTAGCTTACGAGCAGTACTTC

D gene: .
V gene: TRBV7-9
clone size: .
J gene: TRBJ2-7
CDR3 protein: CASSLRSTRSNEQYF
CDR3 DNA: TGTGCCAGCAGCCTCCGGTCGACTAGGAGCAACGAGCAGTACTTC

D gene: TRBD1
V gene: TRBV28
clone size: many
J gene: TRBJ2-1
CDR3 protein: CASISPGQSSPSSYNEQFF
CDR3 DNA: TGTGCCAGCATCAGTCCGGGACAGTCGTCACCCAGCTCCTACAATGAGCAGTTCTTC

D gene: TRBD1
V gene: TRBV7-3
clone size: .
J gene: TRBJ2-5
CDR3 protein: CASGQGPRETQYF
CDR3 DNA: TGTGCCAGCGGACAGGGCCCAAGGGAGACCCAGTACTTC

D gene: TRBD2
V gene: TRBV10-3
clone size: .
J gene: TRBJ2-1
CDR3 protein: CAIRGTSGNSYNEQFF
CDR3 DNA: TGTGCCATCAGGGGGACTAGCGGGAACTCCTACAATGAGCAGTTCTTC

D gene: TRBD2
V gene: TRBV28
clone size: many
J gene: TRBJ2-5
CDR3 protein: CASSFAGGIQETQYF
CDR3 DNA: TGTGCCAGCAGTTTTGCGGGAGGGATCCAAGAGACCCAGTACTTC

D gene: TRBD1
V gene: TRBV12-3/TRBV12-4
clone size: many
J gene: TRBJ2-7
CDR3 protein: CASSYRQGPYEQYF
CDR3 DNA: TGTGCCAGCAGTTACCGACAGGGCCCTTACGAGCAGTACTTC